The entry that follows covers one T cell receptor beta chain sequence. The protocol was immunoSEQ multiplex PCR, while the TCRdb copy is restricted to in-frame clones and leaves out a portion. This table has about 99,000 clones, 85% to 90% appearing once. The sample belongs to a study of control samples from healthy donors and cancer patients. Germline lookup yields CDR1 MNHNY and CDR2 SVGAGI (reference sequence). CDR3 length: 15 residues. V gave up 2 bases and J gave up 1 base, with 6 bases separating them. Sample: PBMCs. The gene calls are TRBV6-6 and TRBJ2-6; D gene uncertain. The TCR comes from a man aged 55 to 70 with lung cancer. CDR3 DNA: TGTGCCAGCAGTTACCGAACATCTGGGGCCAACGTCCTGACTTTC. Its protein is CASSYRTSGANVLTF.